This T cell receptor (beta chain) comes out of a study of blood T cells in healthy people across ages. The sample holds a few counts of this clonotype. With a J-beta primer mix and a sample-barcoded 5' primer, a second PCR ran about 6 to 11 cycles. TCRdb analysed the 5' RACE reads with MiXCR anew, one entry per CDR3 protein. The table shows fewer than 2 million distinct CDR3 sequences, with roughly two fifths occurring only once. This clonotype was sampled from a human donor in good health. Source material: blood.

The CDR3 region has the DNA TGTGCCAGCAATCCCCGTGGAGACACCGGGGAGCTGTTTTTT. It translates to CASNPRGDTGELFF. The V gene is TRBV6-1, the J gene TRBJ2-2; D gene unclear. The germline V gene encodes CDR1 MNHNS and CDR2 SASEGT. V was shortened by 7 bases and J by 3 bases, with 12 bases between the two germline ends. The CDR3 extends over 14 amino acids.